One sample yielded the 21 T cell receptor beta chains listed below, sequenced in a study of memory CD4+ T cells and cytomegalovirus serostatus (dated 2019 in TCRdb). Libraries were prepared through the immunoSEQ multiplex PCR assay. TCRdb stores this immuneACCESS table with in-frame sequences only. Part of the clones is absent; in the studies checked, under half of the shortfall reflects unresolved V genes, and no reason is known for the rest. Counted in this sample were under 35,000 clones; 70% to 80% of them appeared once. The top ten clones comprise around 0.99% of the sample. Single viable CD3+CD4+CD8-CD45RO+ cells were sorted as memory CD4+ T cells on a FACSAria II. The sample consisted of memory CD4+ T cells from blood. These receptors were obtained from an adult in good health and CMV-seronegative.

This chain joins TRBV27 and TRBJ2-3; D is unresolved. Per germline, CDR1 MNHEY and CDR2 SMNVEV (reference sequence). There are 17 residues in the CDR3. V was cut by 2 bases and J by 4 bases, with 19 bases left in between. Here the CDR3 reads CASSLGPGRVRSDTQYF. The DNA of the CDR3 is TGTGCCAGCAGTTTAGGGCCAGGACGAGTAAGGTCAGATACGCAGTATTTT.

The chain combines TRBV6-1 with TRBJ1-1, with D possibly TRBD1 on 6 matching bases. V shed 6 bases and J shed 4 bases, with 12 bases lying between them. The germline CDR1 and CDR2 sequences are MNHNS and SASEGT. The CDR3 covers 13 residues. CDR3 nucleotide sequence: TGTGCCAGCAGGGTACAGGGACTCACTGAAGCTTTCTTT. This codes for CASRVQGLTEAFF.

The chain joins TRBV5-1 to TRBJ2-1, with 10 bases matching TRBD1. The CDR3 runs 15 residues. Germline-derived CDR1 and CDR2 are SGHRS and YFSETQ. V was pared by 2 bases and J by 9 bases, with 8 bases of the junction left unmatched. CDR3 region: CASSLRTGGESEQFF. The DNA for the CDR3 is TGCGCCAGCAGCTTAAGGACAGGGGGTGAAAGTGAGCAGTTCTTC.

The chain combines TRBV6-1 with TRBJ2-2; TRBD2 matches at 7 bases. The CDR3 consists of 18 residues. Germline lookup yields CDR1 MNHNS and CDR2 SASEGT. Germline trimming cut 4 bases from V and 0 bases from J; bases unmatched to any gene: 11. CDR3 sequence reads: CASSVPSGGSANTGELFF. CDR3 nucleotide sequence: TGTGCCAGCAGTGTTCCTAGCGGAGGGAGCGCGAACACCGGGGAGCTGTTTTTT.

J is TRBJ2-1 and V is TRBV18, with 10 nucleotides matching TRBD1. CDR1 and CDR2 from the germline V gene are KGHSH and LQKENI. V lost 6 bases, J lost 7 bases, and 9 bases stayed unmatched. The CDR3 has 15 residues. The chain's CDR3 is CASSPSGTGVNEQFF. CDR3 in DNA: TGTGCCAGCTCCCCGTCGGGGACAGGGGTAAATGAGCAGTTCTTC.

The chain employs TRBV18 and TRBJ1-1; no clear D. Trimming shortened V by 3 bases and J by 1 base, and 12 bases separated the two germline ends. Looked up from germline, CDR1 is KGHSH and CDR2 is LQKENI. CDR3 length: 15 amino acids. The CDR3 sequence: CASSPRGLGNTEAFF. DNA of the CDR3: TGTGCCAGCTCACCTAGAGGGCTCGGGAACACTGAAGCTTTCTTT.

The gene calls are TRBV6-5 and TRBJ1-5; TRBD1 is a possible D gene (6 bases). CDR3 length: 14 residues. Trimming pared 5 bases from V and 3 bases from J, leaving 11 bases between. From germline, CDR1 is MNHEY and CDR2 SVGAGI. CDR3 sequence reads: CASSPDSFNQPQHF. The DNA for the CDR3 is TGTGCCAGCAGTCCGGACAGTTTCAATCAGCCCCAGCATTTT.

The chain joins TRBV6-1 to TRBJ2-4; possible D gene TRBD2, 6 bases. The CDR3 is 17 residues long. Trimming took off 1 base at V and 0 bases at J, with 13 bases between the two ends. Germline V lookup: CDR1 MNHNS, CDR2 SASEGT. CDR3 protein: CASSEGRGNIAKNIQYF. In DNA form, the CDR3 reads TGTGCCAGCAGTGAAGGCCGGGGGAACATAGCCAAAAACATTCAGTACTTC.

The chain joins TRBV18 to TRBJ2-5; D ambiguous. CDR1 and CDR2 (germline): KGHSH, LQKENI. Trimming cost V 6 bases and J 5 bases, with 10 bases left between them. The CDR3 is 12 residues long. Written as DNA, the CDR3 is TGTGCCAGCTCTCCGGCTGTGGAGACCCAGTACTTC. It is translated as CASSPAVETQYF. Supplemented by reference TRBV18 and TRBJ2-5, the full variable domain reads NAGVMQNPRHLVRRRGQEARLRCSPMKGHSHVYWYRQLPEEGLKFMVYLQKENIIDESGMPKERFSAEFPKEGPSILRIQQVVRGDSAAYFCASSPAVETQYFGPGTRLLVL.

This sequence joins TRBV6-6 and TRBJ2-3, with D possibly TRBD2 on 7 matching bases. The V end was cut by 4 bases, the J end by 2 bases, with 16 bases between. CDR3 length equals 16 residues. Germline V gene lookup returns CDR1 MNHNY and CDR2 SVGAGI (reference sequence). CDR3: CASSSRIGGDTDTQYF. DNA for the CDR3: TGTGCCAGCAGTTCCCGAATAGGGGGGGACACAGATACGCAGTATTTT.

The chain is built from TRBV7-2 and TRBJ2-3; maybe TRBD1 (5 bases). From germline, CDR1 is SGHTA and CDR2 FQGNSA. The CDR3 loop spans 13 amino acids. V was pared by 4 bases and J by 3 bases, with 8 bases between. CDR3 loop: CASSYRMTDTQYF. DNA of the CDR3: TGTGCCAGCAGCTACAGGATGACAGATACGCAGTATTTT.

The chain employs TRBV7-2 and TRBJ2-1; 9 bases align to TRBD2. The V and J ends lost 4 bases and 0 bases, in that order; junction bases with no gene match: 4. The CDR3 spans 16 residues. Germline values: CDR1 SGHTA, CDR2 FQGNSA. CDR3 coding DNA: TGTGCCAGCAGCTCCCTTAGCGGGGGCTCCTACAATGAGCAGTTCTTC. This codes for CASSSLSGGSYNEQFF.

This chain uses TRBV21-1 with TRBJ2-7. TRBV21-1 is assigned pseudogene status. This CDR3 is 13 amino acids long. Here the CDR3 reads CASSSLIRYEQYF. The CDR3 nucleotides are TGTGCCAGCAGCAGCTTAATTCGATACGAGCAGTACTTC.

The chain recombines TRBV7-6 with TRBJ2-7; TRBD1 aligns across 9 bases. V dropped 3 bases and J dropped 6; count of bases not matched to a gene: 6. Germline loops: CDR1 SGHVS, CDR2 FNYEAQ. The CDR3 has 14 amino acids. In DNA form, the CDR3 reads TGTGCCAGCAGCTTGGGGACAGGGAATGGCGAGCAGTACTTC. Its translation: CASSLGTGNGEQYF.

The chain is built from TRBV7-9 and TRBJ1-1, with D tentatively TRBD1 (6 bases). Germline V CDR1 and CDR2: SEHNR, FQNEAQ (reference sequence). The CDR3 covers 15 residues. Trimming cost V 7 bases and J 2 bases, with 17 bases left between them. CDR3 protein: CASTKGGKANTEAFF. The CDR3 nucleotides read TGTGCCAGCACCAAGGGGGGGAAAGCAAACACTGAAGCTTTCTTT.

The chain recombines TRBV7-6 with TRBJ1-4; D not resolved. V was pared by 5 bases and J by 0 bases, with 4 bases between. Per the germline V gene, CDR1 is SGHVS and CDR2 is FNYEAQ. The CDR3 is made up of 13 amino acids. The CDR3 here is CASSATTNEKLFF. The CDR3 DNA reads TGTGCCAGCAGCGCTACAACTAATGAAAAACTGTTTTTT.

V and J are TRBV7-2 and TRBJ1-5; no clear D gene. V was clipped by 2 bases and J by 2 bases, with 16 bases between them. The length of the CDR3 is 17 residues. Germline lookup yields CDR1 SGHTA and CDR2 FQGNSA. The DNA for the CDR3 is TGTGCCAGCAGCTTAAATGAGAACGGGGTGGGCAATCAGCCCCAGCATTTT. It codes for CASSLNENGVGNQPQHF.

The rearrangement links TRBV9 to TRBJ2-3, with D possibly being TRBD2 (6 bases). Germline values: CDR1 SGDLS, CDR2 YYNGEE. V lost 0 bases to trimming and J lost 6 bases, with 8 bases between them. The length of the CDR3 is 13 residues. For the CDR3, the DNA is TGTGCCAGCAGCGTAGGGACTATGGATACGCAGTATTTT. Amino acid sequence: CASSVGTMDTQYF. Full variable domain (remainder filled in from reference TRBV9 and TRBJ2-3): DSGVTQTPKHLITATGQRVTLRCSPRSGDLSVYWYQQSLDQGLQFLIQYYNGEERAKGNILERFSAQQFPDLHSELNLSSLELGDSALYFCASSVGTMDTQYFGPGTRLTVL.

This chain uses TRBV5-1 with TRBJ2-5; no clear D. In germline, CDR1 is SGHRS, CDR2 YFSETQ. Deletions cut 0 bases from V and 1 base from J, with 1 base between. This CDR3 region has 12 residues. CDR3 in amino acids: CASSLVQETQYF. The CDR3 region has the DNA TGCGCCAGCAGCTTGGTCCAAGAGACCCAGTACTTC.

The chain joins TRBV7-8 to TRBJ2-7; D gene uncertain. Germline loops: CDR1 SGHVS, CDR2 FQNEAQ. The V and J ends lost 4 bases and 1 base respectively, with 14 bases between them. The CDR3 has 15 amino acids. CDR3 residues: CASSSAHGVSYEQYF. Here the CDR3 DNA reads TGTGCCAGCAGCTCCGCCCACGGTGTTTCCTACGAGCAGTACTTC. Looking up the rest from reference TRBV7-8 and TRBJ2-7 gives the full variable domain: GAGVSQSPRYKVAKRGQDVALRCDPISGHVSLFWYQQALGQGPEFLTYFQNEAQLDKSGLPSDRFFAERPEGSVSTLKIQRTQQEDSAVYLCASSSAHGVSYEQYFGPGTRLTVT.

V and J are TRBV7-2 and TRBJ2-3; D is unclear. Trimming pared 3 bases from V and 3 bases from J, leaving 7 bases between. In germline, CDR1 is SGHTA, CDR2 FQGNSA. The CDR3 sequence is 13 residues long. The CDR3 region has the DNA TGTGCCAGCAGCTTTTTGATTACAGATACGCAGTATTTT. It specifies CASSFLITDTQYF.